The 16 T cell receptor beta chains presented below share a single source sample, sequenced in a study of cytomegalovirus exposure and HLA in healthy donors. PCR amplification relied on 60 Vbeta primers (plus 13 Jbeta primers). Clones were read by immunoSEQ multiplex PCR, and TCRdb kept only the in-frame ones, dropping some. This sample carries around 160,000 clones, around two thirds of them seen once, and the ten largest clones take approximately 1.5%. Sample: PBMCs. All receptors derive from a man aged 45 to 65 in good health and CMV-seronegative.

This chain links TRBV6-1 with TRBJ1-1; TRBD1 aligns across 7 bases. Germline CDR1 reads MNHNS; CDR2 reads SASEGT. Trimming at V came to 2 bases and at J to 1 base, leaving 7 bases not matched to a gene. The CDR3 has 16 residues. DNA of the CDR3: TGTGCCAGCAGTGAACGGGGACAGCGGCCGAACACTGAAGCTTTCTTT. It yields the protein CASSERGQRPNTEAFF.

This chain connects TRBV11-2 to TRBJ1-6, with D unclear. Germline loops: CDR1 SGHAT, CDR2 FQNNGV. The CDR3 consists of 14 residues. With 5 bases removed from V and 6 bases from J, the gap between germline ends came to 11 bases. CDR3 amino acids: CASSRREVNSPLHF. The CDR3 DNA is TGTGCCAGCAGCCGAAGGGAGGTTAATTCACCCCTCCACTTT.

V usage is TRBV5-1 and J usage is TRBJ2-3; 10 bases map to TRBD2. CDR3 length equals 16 residues. Losses at the gene ends were 3 bases for V and 12 bases for J; bases not matched to a gene: 16. From germline, CDR1 is SGHRS and CDR2 YFSETQ. CDR3 DNA sequence: TGCGCCAGCAGCTCTGAGGCACTAGCGGGGAGTGGAGGACAGTATTTT. It codes for CASSSEALAGSGGQYF.

This clone was seen only once. The genes are TRBV6-1 and TRBJ2-4; TRBD1 agrees at 7 bases. V lost 6 bases, J lost 8 bases, and 13 bases stayed unmatched. The length of the CDR3 is 15 residues. Per germline, CDR1 MNHNS and CDR2 SASEGT. This CDR3 is CASRPGDRKLDIQYF. The CDR3 region has the DNA TGTGCCAGCAGGCCCGGGGACAGAAAATTGGACATTCAGTACTTC.

In its sample, this clone was seen a few times. CDR3 sequence (DNA): TGTGCCAGCCTTTACATACCAGGGGTCACTGAAGCTTTCTTT. This gives the protein CASLYIPGVTEAFF. This chain joins TRBV2 and TRBJ1-1; weak D call: TRBD1 (6 bases). Germline CDR1 is SNHLY and CDR2 is FYNNEI. CDR3 length: 14 residues. Trimming cost V 8 bases and J 4 bases, with 17 bases left between them.

The genes are TRBV6-5 and TRBJ2-7, with 9 bases that match TRBD1. Germline CDR1 is MNHEY and CDR2 is SVGAGI. The length of the CDR3 is 14 residues. Trimming at V came to 6 bases and at J to 10 bases, leaving 13 bases not matched to a gene. The CDR3 DNA sequence: TGTGCCAGCAGGGGACAGGGCGGGAATCTGAAACAGTACTTC. Translating it yields CASRGQGGNLKQYF.

The rearrangement links TRBV6-6 to TRBJ2-5; a weak D match, TRBD1 (5 bases). Germline V gene lookup returns CDR1 MNHNY and CDR2 SVGAGI (reference sequence). V lost 0 bases and J 6 bases, leaving 11 bases between the germline ends. The CDR3 has 14 amino acids. The CDR3 region has the DNA TGTGCCAGCAGTTACTCGTGGGGCACCCAGACCCAGTACTTC. Protein: CASSYSWGTQTQYF.

As regards this clone: Other DNA sequences in this specimen translate into the identical CDR3. V and J are TRBV28 and TRBJ2-3, with TRBD1 identical over 7 bases. Germline V gives CDR1 MDHEN, CDR2 SYDVKM. The CDR3 length is 14 residues. The V segment lost 5 bases and the J segment 3 bases; nucleotides outside the gene matches: 5. CDR3 protein: CASSPDRVTDTQYF. CDR3 nucleotide sequence: TGTGCCAGCAGTCCTGACAGGGTGACAGATACGCAGTATTTT. Supplemented by reference TRBV28 and TRBJ2-3, the full variable domain reads DVKVTQSSRYLVKRTGEKVFLECVQDMDHENMFWYRQDPGLGLRLIYFSYDVKMKEKGDIPEGYSVSREKKERFSLILESASTNQTSMYLCASSPDRVTDTQYFGPGTRLTVL.

This clone occurred a few times. The chain couples TRBV4-2 to TRBJ2-1; tentatively, D is TRBD2 (5 bases). The CDR3 length is 14 residues. Germline CDR1 and CDR2: LGHNA and YNFKEQ. Between the trimmed V and J ends, which lost 2 bases and 10 bases, there was a span of 15 bases. CDR3 nucleotides: TGTGCCAGCAGCCAATCCCGGACTGTGTGGGAGCAGTTCTTC. It specifies CASSQSRTVWEQFF.

This clone was found a few times. This chain uses TRBV7-2 with TRBJ2-5; D is uncertain. The CDR3 has 15 residues. Per the germline V gene, CDR1 is SGHTA and CDR2 is FQGNSA. V gave up 5 bases and J gave up 1 base, with 14 bases separating them. The CDR3 DNA sequence: TGTGCCAGCAGCCAACGGTCGTCCCTCCAAGAGACCCAGTACTTC. This translates into CASSQRSSLQETQYF.

The chain employs TRBV15 and TRBJ2-5; TRBD2 aligns across 9 bases. V shed 2 bases, J shed 5 bases, and the junction held 9 bases outside the gene matches. The CDR3 runs 16 residues. Germline V gene lookup returns CDR1 LNHNV and CDR2 YYDKDF (reference sequence). CDR3 amino acids: CATSRPSAGGQETQYF. The DNA of the CDR3 is TGTGCCACCAGCAGACCCTCCGCGGGGGGGCAGGAGACCCAGTACTTC. The full variable domain, rest sourced from reference TRBV15 and TRBJ2-5, is DAMVIQNPRYQVTQFGKPVTLSCSQTLNHNVMYWYQQKSSQAPKLLFHYYDKDFNNEADTPDNFQSRRPNTSFCFLDIRSPGLGDTAMYLCATSRPSAGGQETQYFGPGTRLLVL.

J is TRBJ1-2 and V is TRBV28, with TRBD1 identical over 8 bases. The CDR3 has 15 amino acids. V gave up 3 bases and J gave up 8 bases; unmatched junction bases: 11. Looked up from germline, CDR1 is MDHEN and CDR2 is SYDVKM. The DNA for the CDR3 is TGTGCCAGCAGTTTCTCAGGGGGCAGGAGGGTAGGCTACACCTTC. It yields the protein CASSFSGGRRVGYTF.

V gene TRBV13 combines with J gene TRBJ1-1; D unresolved. Germline loops: CDR1 PRHDT, CDR2 FYEKMQ (reference sequence). The CDR3 is 13 amino acids. Trimming pared 0 bases from V and 4 bases from J, leaving 6 bases between. The CDR3 DNA is TGTGCCAGCAGCTTAGGCAAACTCACTGAAGCTTTCTTT. Protein: CASSLGKLTEAFF.

The V gene is TRBV6-5, the J gene TRBJ2-3; 8 bases are a match to TRBD1. Germline loops: CDR1 MNHEY, CDR2 SVGAGI. The junction had 10 bases not matched to a gene; V was cut back by 11 bases and J by 6 bases. The CDR3 has 13 amino acids. CDR3: CASRARGPDTQYF. CDR3 coding DNA: TGTGCCTCCCGGGCCAGGGGGCCGGATACGCAGTATTTT.

Concerning this clone itself: The same CDR3 is also encoded by other DNA sequences in this sample. The genes are TRBV7-2 and TRBJ1-1; D is possibly TRBD1 (6 bases). The V end was cut by 2 bases, the J end by 1 base, with 8 bases between. This CDR3 has 14 residues. The germline V gene has CDR1 SGHTA and CDR2 FQGNSA. In DNA, the CDR3 is TGTGCCAGCAGCTTATCCAGGGGGAACACTGAAGCTTTCTTT. This encodes CASSLSRGNTEAFF.

The chain combines TRBV2 with TRBJ2-5; perhaps TRBD2 as D (5 bases). CDR1 and CDR2 (germline): SNHLY, FYNNEI. V was cut by 5 bases and J by 4 bases, with 14 bases left in between. CDR3 length: 14 residues. The CDR3 bases are TGTGCCAGCAGTCCTCTTGTTGCGGGAGAGACCCAGTACTTC. This gives the protein CASSPLVAGETQYF.